This entry lists 29 T cell receptor beta chains sequenced from one sample in a study of blood T cells in healthy people across ages. The use of a sample-barcoded 5' primer and a J-beta primer mix characterized a second PCR of about 7 to 12 cycles. TCRdb re-called the 5' RACE reads through MiXCR, storing one row per CDR3 protein. This table holds some 900,000 distinct CDR3 sequences, 29% found once. Sequenced input: blood. These receptors were taken from a woman of 80 years or more in good health.

There are many counts of this clonotype. Just one base apart from a much larger clone, this may be a read error. The chain is built from TRBV12-3 or TRBV12-4 and TRBJ2-1; 8 bases match TRBD2. V lost 5 bases and J lost 4; bases outside the gene matches: 13. The CDR3 runs 17 residues. CDR3 nucleotide sequence: TGTGCCAGCAGTGCCTCTCCACGAGCGGGGGTTTACAATGAGCAGTTCTTC. Amino acid sequence: CASSASPRAGVYNEQFF.

In regard to this clonotype: One base away lies a much larger clone, so this may be a sequencing read error. This chain joins TRBV7-2 and TRBJ2-7; TRBD2 matches at 10 bases. The J call may be in error: the DNA end matches TRBJ2-5 better. Germline V gene lookup returns CDR1 SGHTA and CDR2 FQGNSA. The CDR3 spans 15 residues. CDR3 sequence (DNA): TGTGTCAGCAGCTTAAATCCTAGCGGGGGTGAGACCCAGTACTTC. It codes for CVSSLNPSGGETQYF.

This clonotype was detected once. A much larger clone lies one base from this, so it may be a read error. The gene calls are TRBV6-5 and TRBJ1-5; the D gene is possibly TRBD1 (6 bases). The CDR3 has 13 residues. CDR1 is MNHEY, CDR2 SVGAGI, per germline. V was cut by 2 bases and J by 10 bases, with 12 bases left in between. The CDR3 sequence: CASSYRGREPQHF. Written as DNA, the CDR3 is TGTGCCAGCAGTTACAGGGGGAGGGAACCCCAGCATTTT.

This clonotype has a count of ten or more. The chain is built from TRBV11-2 and TRBJ1-6; D is unclear. Trimming removed 1 base from V and 7 bases from J, with 14 bases in between. The CDR3 is made up of 16 amino acids. From germline, CDR1 is SGHAT and CDR2 FQNNGV. In DNA form, the CDR3 reads TGTGCCAGCAGCTTAGGCCTGTCGGGGATCAATTCACCCCTCCACTTT. This codes for CASSLGLSGINSPLHF. Filled out from reference TRBV11-2 and TRBJ1-6, the complete variable domain reads EAGVAQSPRYKIIEKRQSVAFWCNPISGHATLYWYQQILGQGPKLLIQFQNNGVVDDSQLPKDRFSAERLKGVDSTLKIQPAKLEDSAVYLCASSLGLSGINSPLHFGNGTRLTVT.

In its sample, this clonotype was seen a few times. The chain has TRBV28 and TRBJ2-5; tentatively, D is TRBD1 or TRBD2 (7 bases each). There are 15 residues in the CDR3. V dropped 3 bases and J dropped 11 bases, with 22 bases sitting between them. CDR1 and CDR2 (germline): MDHEN, SYDVKM. CDR3 sequence reads: CASSLGRGRGNEQYF. The CDR3 nucleotides read TGTGCCAGCAGTTTGGGGAGGGGGCGGGGGAATGAGCAGTACTTC.

The sample holds many counts of this clonotype. V usage is TRBV20-1 and J usage is TRBJ1-2; no clear D gene. The ends were cut back, 1 base at V and 8 bases at J, with 17 bases in the middle. The CDR3 is made up of 14 amino acids. The germline V gene has CDR1 DFQATT and CDR2 SNEGSKA (reference sequence). The DNA for the CDR3 is TGCAGTGCTAGAGGGACCGCAACCGCGGGGGGCTACACCTTC. Residues: CSARGTATAGGYTF.

The chain uses TRBV19 and TRBJ1-2, with 7 bases lining up with TRBD1. Germline V gives CDR1 LNHDA, CDR2 SQIVND (reference sequence). V lost 5 bases and J lost 2; bases outside the gene matches: 5. The CDR3 covers 14 residues. DNA of the CDR3: TGTGCCAGTAGTGAGGACAGGCTGAACTATGGCTACACCTTC. It encodes CASSEDRLNYGYTF.

This clonotype was observed a few times. The J gene is TRBJ2-7, the V gene TRBV28; D may be TRBD1 or TRBD2 (6 bases each). V was shortened by 3 bases and J by 3 bases, with 12 bases between the two germline ends. This CDR3 contains 14 residues. CDR1 and CDR2 from the germline V gene are MDHEN and SYDVKM. CDR3 sequence: CASSLGGSYYEQYF. The DNA of the CDR3 is TGTGCCAGCAGTTTGGGGGGCTCGTACTACGAGCAGTACTTC.

This clonotype was recorded a few times. This may be a read error: a much more frequent sequence differs by one nucleotide. The rearrangement uses TRBV3-1 and TRBJ2-3; D not resolved. Trimming removed 4 bases from V and 10 bases from J, with 15 bases in between. The germline CDR1 and CDR2 sequences are LGHDT and YNNKEL (reference sequence). This CDR3 comprises 13 residues. The CDR3 nucleotides are TGTGCCAGCAGCCCGAGATCACCCTATGCGCAGTATTTT. Translation: CASSPRSPYAQYF.

The table lists this clonotype with many counts. The chain joins TRBV2 to TRBJ2-5, with D possibly TRBD2 on 5 matching bases. The germline V gene has CDR1 SNHLY and CDR2 FYNNEI. This CDR3 is built from 14 residues. The ends were cut back, 6 bases at V and 5 bases at J, with 16 bases in the middle. As DNA, the CDR3 is TGTGCCAGCAGGAGGGAAAGTAGCACGGAGACCCAGTACTTC. Amino acid sequence: CASRRESSTETQYF.

This chain uses TRBV9 with TRBJ1-3; D remains unclear. There are 15 residues in the CDR3. V lost 0 bases to trimming and J lost 2 bases, with 9 bases between them. Germline CDR1 and CDR2: SGDLS and YYNGEE. CDR3 residues: CASSVGNGAGNTIYF. The CDR3 bases are TGTGCCAGCAGCGTAGGGAACGGAGCTGGAAACACCATATATTTT.

This clonotype was seen more than once but under ten times. The chain couples TRBV6-5 to TRBJ1-1; a weak D match, TRBD1 (5 bases). The CDR3 is 15 residues long. Trimming removed 0 bases from V and 5 bases from J, with 13 bases in between. Germline CDR1 and CDR2: MNHEY and SVGAGI. The CDR3 DNA follows: TGTGCCAGCAGTTACTCGTTAAGGGGCGTAACTGAAGCTTTCTTT. Its protein is CASSYSLRGVTEAFF.

This chain uses TRBV24-1 with TRBJ2-3; 10 nucleotides agree with TRBD2. The V segment lost 5 bases and the J segment 2 bases; nucleotides outside the gene matches: 9. Germline CDR1 is KGHDR and CDR2 is SFDVKD. The CDR3 has 17 amino acids. The CDR3 bases are TGTGCCACCAGTGGGGATAGCGGGAGGCCCTCCACAGATACGCAGTATTTT. Protein product: CATSGDSGRPSTDTQYF.

The chain joins TRBV12-3 or TRBV12-4 to TRBJ2-3; 8 positions match TRBD2. J gave up 4 bases and V 9 bases, and 15 bases lay outside the gene matches. The CDR3 is 16 residues long. This CDR3 is CASRGGIRTRADTQYF. Here the CDR3 DNA reads TGTGCCAGTCGCGGGGGGATCCGAACTAGAGCAGATACGCAGTATTTT.

This clonotype was seen repeatedly, ten times or more. The chain carries TRBV20-1 and TRBJ2-3, with no clear D. The V and J ends lost 1 base and 2 bases respectively, with 13 bases between them. From germline, CDR1 is DFQATT and CDR2 SNEGSKA (reference sequence). The CDR3 runs 15 residues. The CDR3 DNA is TGCAGTGCTAGAGCCCGTAGGACCAACACAGATACGCAGTATTTT. Amino acid sequence: CSARARRTNTDTQYF.

Comment on this clonotype: This could be a read error, since a much larger clone is one nucleotide away. The J gene is TRBJ2-5, the V gene TRBV6-2 or TRBV6-3, with 8 positions matching TRBD2. Germline trimming cut 2 bases from V and 11 bases from J; bases unmatched to any gene: 16. From germline, CDR1 is MNHEY and CDR2 SVGEGT. The CDR3 totals 16 residues. Here the CDR3 DNA reads TGTGCCAGCAGTTACGGGAGGACCGGGGGGGTCAATGAGCAGTACTTC. Protein product: CASSYGRTGGVNEQYF.

In regard to this clonotype: Just one base apart from a much larger clone, this may be a read error. The rearrangement joins TRBV3-1 to TRBJ2-1; D uncertain. This CDR3 comprises 12 residues. CDR1 is LGHDT and CDR2 is YNNKEL in the germline V gene (reference sequence). The chain's CDR3 is CVSMRSNNEQFF. In nucleotides, the CDR3 is TGTGTCAGCATGAGGTCGAACAATGAGCAGTTCTTC.

This clonotype occurred many times. This chain links TRBV6-6 with TRBJ2-7; 7 bases fit TRBD1. Germline V gene lookup returns CDR1 MNHNY and CDR2 SVGAGI (reference sequence). The CDR3 spans 13 residues. The trim removed 6 bases at V and 2 bases at J, leaving 4 bases unmatched. CDR3 amino acids: CASRMGTAYEQYF. The CDR3 DNA reads as TGTGCCAGCAGGATGGGGACAGCCTACGAGCAGTACTTC.

At least ten counts were recorded for this clonotype. This chain connects TRBV20-1 to TRBJ1-2, with 7 bases matching TRBD1. The CDR3 is made up of 14 amino acids. V gave up 4 bases and J gave up 4 bases; unmatched junction bases: 9. Per germline, CDR1 DFQATT and CDR2 SNEGSKA (reference sequence). The CDR3 region is CSATGDRKSYGYTF. CDR3 bases: TGCAGTGCTACGGGGGACAGAAAATCCTATGGCTACACCTTC.

Only one count was recorded for this clonotype. This rearrangement joins TRBV20-1 to TRBJ2-7, with D possibly called TRBD1 or TRBD2 (5 bases each). The CDR3 spans 12 residues. V was clipped by 4 bases and J by 6 bases, with 13 bases between them. Germline V lookup: CDR1 DFQATT, CDR2 SNEGSKA (reference sequence). CDR3 sequence (DNA): TGCAGTGCTACCTCTGGGACGCGCGAGCAGTACTTC. As protein: CSATSGTREQYF.

The chain is built from TRBV20-1 and TRBJ2-4; 7 nucleotides align to TRBD1. The CDR3 loop spans 15 amino acids. Germline V gene sequence: CDR1 DFQATT, CDR2 SNEGSKA (reference sequence). Trimming took 6 bases from V and 3 from J; bases not matched to a gene: 11. The CDR3 reads CSAPTQTGRKNIQYF. CDR3 in DNA: TGCAGTGCCCCGACCCAGACAGGGCGCAAAAACATTCAGTACTTC.

This clonotype was counted at least ten times. This rearrangement joins TRBV6-2 or TRBV6-3 to TRBJ1-1, with unresolved D. This CDR3 has 15 amino acids. The V gene lost 6 bases and the J gene lost 0 bases, with 14 bases spanning the gap. Germline V lookup: CDR1 MNHEY, CDR2 SVGEGT. In nucleotides, the CDR3 is TGTGCCAGCAGGGGTCTCGGCATAATGAACACTGAAGCTTTCTTT. Translating it yields CASRGLGIMNTEAFF.

Only a few counts were recorded for this clonotype. A single base separates this from a much larger clone, so it may be a read error. This chain links TRBV2 with TRBJ2-5; unclear D gene. Trimming took off 6 bases at V and 7 bases at J, with 15 bases between the two ends. CDR3 length: 13 residues. The germline CDR1 and CDR2 sequences are SNHLY and FYNNEI. The CDR3 loop reads CASSWTPGGTQYF. CDR3 in DNA: TGTGCCAGCAGCTGGACGCCGGGCGGGACCCAGTACTTC. Filled out from reference TRBV2 and TRBJ2-5, the complete variable domain reads EPEVTQTPSHQVTQMGQEVILRCVPISNHLYFYWYRQILGQKVEFLVSFYNNEISEKSEIFDDQFSVERPDGSNFTLKIRSTKLEDSAMYFCASSWTPGGTQYFGPGTRLLVL.

This clonotype was seen at least ten times. This chain uses TRBV14 with TRBJ2-1, with 10 bases identical to TRBD1. The ends lost 4 bases at V and 3 bases at J; junction bases unmatched: 3. This CDR3 has 15 amino acids. Per the germline V gene, CDR1 is SGHDN and CDR2 is FVKESK. The DNA for the CDR3 is TGTGCCAGCAGCCCTTGGGACAGGGGCTACAATGAGCAGTTCTTC. Translating it yields CASSPWDRGYNEQFF.

This chain links TRBV10-2 with TRBJ1-2; possible D gene TRBD1, 5 bases. Germline V lookup: CDR1 WSHSY, CDR2 SAAADI. The CDR3 consists of 14 residues. V was shortened by 0 bases and J by 7 bases, with 12 bases between the two germline ends. DNA for the CDR3: TGCGCCAGCAGTGAGTCGGGGGGGAGGAGTGGCTACACCTTC. This translates into CASSESGGRSGYTF.

Regarding this clonotype: This may stem from a read error, because a much larger clone lies one nucleotide away. J is TRBJ1-6 and V is TRBV20-1; D might be TRBD1 (5 bases). The germline V gene has CDR1 DFQATT and CDR2 SNEGSKA (reference sequence). V dropped 0 bases and J dropped 9 bases, with 15 bases sitting between them. The CDR3 spans 15 residues. The CDR3 reads CSAREGGRGSSPLHF. CDR3 in DNA: TGCAGTGCTAGAGAGGGGGGACGGGGGAGTTCACCCCTCCACTTT.

This clonotype was observed at least ten times. The chain carries TRBV9 and TRBJ2-5; D perhaps matches TRBD2 (6 bases). This CDR3 comprises 15 residues. The germline V and J ends were trimmed by 0 bases and 1 base, with 10 bases remaining between them. In germline, CDR1 is SGDLS, CDR2 YYNGEE. The CDR3 coding sequence is TGTGCCAGCAGCGTAGGGGGACTCTTCCAAGAGACCCAGTACTTC. As protein: CASSVGGLFQETQYF.

The chain has TRBV7-9 and TRBJ2-5; D gene ambiguous. Trimming cost V 3 bases and J 4 bases, with 9 bases left between them. The germline V gene encodes CDR1 SEHNR and CDR2 FQNEAQ (reference sequence). This CDR3 contains 13 residues. The CDR3 coding sequence is TGTGCCAGCAGCTTTCCCCCGTTAGAGACCCAGTACTTC. It is translated as CASSFPPLETQYF.

This clonotype was seen ten or more times. CDR3 sequence: CASSLAGLVQETQYF. The CDR3 coding sequence is TGTGCCAGCAGCTTAGCGGGACTAGTGCAAGAGACCCAGTACTTC. The rearrangement joins TRBV7-2 to TRBJ2-5; 8 bases map to TRBD2. From germline, CDR1 is SGHTA and CDR2 FQGNSA. Trimming at V came to 0 bases and at J to 2 bases, leaving 2 bases not matched to a gene. The CDR3 runs to 15 residues.